The 21 T cell receptor beta chains in this list originate from one sample, sequenced in a study of T-cell reconstitution after alpha-beta-depleted transplantation in children. Unique molecular identifiers were incorporated when the TCRbeta library was constructed. Via MiXCR, TCRdb re-called the PCR reads, giving one row per CDR3 protein. Of 280,000 or so distinct CDR3 sequences in the sample, roughly 10% were seen once. The sample was peripheral blood, taken 180 days after TCRalphabeta/CD19-depleted stem cell transplant. These receptors all stem from a male patient between 2 and 10 years old who had a stem cell transplant for chronic granulomatous disease, so the T cells may come from the graft donor.

This clonotype was recorded at least ten times. The chain uses TRBV5-6 and TRBJ2-7, with 10 bases lining up with TRBD2. CDR1 and CDR2 (germline): SGHDT, YYEEEE. V shed 4 bases and J 2 bases; nucleotides not matched to a gene: 6. The CDR3 runs 15 residues. The CDR3 region is CASSILAGLPYEQYF. The CDR3 nucleotides are TGTGCCAGCAGCATACTAGCGGGGCTACCCTACGAGCAGTACTTC.

Details on this clonotype: This could be a read error, since a much larger clone is one nucleotide away. The rearrangement uses TRBV9 and TRBJ2-7; D uncertain. Germline V gene lookup returns CDR1 SGDLS and CDR2 YYNGEE. The CDR3 contains 14 residues. This CDR3 is CASSVDERNYVQYF. CDR3 nucleotides: TGTGCCAGCAGCGTAGATGAGAGAAACTACGTGCAGTACTTC.

This clonotype was seen repeatedly, ten times or more. The rearrangement uses TRBV9 and TRBJ2-7; 8 nucleotides agree with TRBD1. There are 15 residues in the CDR3. V shed 3 bases and J 4 bases; nucleotides not matched to a gene: 9. Germline CDR1 reads SGDLS; CDR2 reads YYNGEE. CDR3 amino acids: CASSEQGDPSYEQYF. The CDR3 nucleotides are TGTGCCAGCAGCGAACAGGGGGACCCTTCATACGAGCAGTACTTC.

This clonotype was observed at least ten times. V gene TRBV4-2 combines with J gene TRBJ2-6; TRBD1 matches 12 bases. CDR1 is LGHNA, CDR2 YNFKEQ, per germline. Trimming cost V 2 bases and J 1 base; bases outside gene matches: 9. The length of the CDR3 is 20 residues. This chain's CDR3 is CASSQRGTGQGASGANVLTF. As DNA, the CDR3 is TGTGCCAGCAGCCAACGGGGGACGGGACAGGGGGCGTCTGGGGCCAACGTCCTGACTTTC.

The rearrangement joins TRBV20-1 to TRBJ2-7; the D gene is possibly TRBD2 (5 bases). The V and J ends lost 0 bases and 2 bases respectively, with 14 bases between them. The CDR3 is made up of 15 amino acids. Germline-derived CDR1 and CDR2 are DFQATT and SNEGSKA (reference sequence). The CDR3 nucleotides read TGCAGTGCTAGAGATTTCGGGGAGCGTACCTACGAGCAGTACTTC. Its protein product is CSARDFGERTYEQYF.

This clonotype occurred a few times. This chain connects TRBV7-6 to TRBJ2-5; D may be TRBD1 (6 bases). Trimming shortened V by 1 base and J by 5 bases, and 14 bases separated the two germline ends. The CDR3 covers 15 residues. Germline V gene lookup returns CDR1 SGHVS and CDR2 FNYEAQ. The DNA for the CDR3 is TGTGCCAGCAGCTTAGTAGGGGCAGGGGACGAGACCCAGTACTTC. Its protein product is CASSLVGAGDETQYF.

Remarks on this clonotype: A junction boundary mismatches the germline segment, possibly from a read error. The J gene is TRBJ2-1, the V gene TRBV20-1, with TRBD2 matching 12 bases. CDR1 and CDR2 from the germline V gene are DFQATT and SNEGSKA (reference sequence). The CDR3 extends over 17 amino acids. The CDR3 DNA reads as TGCTGTGCTAGAGAGGGCCAGGGGCTAGCGGGAGGGCGGGAGCAGTTCTTC. Amino acid sequence: CCAREGQGLAGGREQFF.

This clonotype occurred many times. This chain uses TRBV10-3 with TRBJ2-1; D tentatively fits TRBD1 or TRBD2 (5 bases each). CDR1 and CDR2 from the germline V gene are ENHRY and SYGVKD. This CDR3 spans 16 amino acids. With 0 bases removed from V and 2 bases from J, the gap between germline ends came to 11 bases. The CDR3 DNA is TGTGCCATCAGTGAGTCCGGGACCGCTCCCTACAATGAGCAGTTCTTC. It codes for CAISESGTAPYNEQFF.

This clonotype was seen at least ten times. J is TRBJ2-5 and V is TRBV7-9; 8 nucleotides match TRBD2. V lost 7 bases and J lost 2; bases outside the gene matches: 12. This CDR3 is 16 amino acids long. CDR1 is SEHNR and CDR2 is FQNEAQ in the germline V gene (reference sequence). As DNA, the CDR3 is TGTGCCAGCAACTCGGGGATAGCGGGGACTCAAGAGACCCAGTACTTC. Protein: CASNSGIAGTQETQYF.

The table lists this clonotype with many counts. V usage is TRBV28 and J usage is TRBJ1-2, with D tentatively TRBD1 (5 bases). The CDR3 contains 15 residues. Trimming stripped 5 bases from V and 2 bases from J, with 15 bases between. Germline values: CDR1 MDHEN, CDR2 SYDVKM. CDR3 loop: CASSPPGIPNYGYTF. The CDR3 region has the DNA TGTGCCAGCAGTCCACCAGGGATCCCAAACTATGGCTACACCTTC.

The sample holds many counts of this clonotype. This chain joins TRBV5-1 and TRBJ2-7; the D gene could be TRBD1 or TRBD2 (5 bases each). Trimming took off 1 base at V and 2 bases at J, with 10 bases between the two ends. Germline V lookup: CDR1 SGHRS, CDR2 YFSETQ. This CDR3 has 14 amino acids. This chain's CDR3 is CASSLFQGPYEQYF. The CDR3 region has the DNA TGCGCCAGCAGCTTGTTCCAGGGACCCTACGAGCAGTACTTC.

This clonotype occurred many times. This chain links TRBV5-6 with TRBJ2-7; no reliable D call. V was shortened by 2 bases and J by 6 bases, with 12 bases between the two germline ends. The CDR3 is 13 residues long. CDR1 is SGHDT and CDR2 is YYEEEE in the germline V gene. This CDR3 reads CASSFGRSGEQYF. The CDR3 DNA follows: TGTGCCAGCAGCTTTGGCAGATCGGGCGAGCAGTACTTC.

This clonotype appeared a few times. This chain connects TRBV7-9 to TRBJ2-1; 8 nucleotides match TRBD2. The junction had 7 bases not matched to a gene; V was cut back by 5 bases and J by 10 bases. In germline, CDR1 is SEHNR, CDR2 FQNEAQ (reference sequence). CDR3 size: 13 residues. CDR3 in amino acids: CASSRATSVEQFF. The CDR3 DNA sequence: TGTGCCAGCAGCCGAGCGACTAGCGTGGAGCAGTTCTTC.

This clonotype occurred a few times. This sequence joins TRBV11-2 and TRBJ2-3; 10 positions match TRBD2. V was clipped by 0 bases and J by 7 bases; unmatched bases: 13. CDR1 SGHAT and CDR2 FQNNGV come from the germline V gene. The CDR3 spans 18 residues. The CDR3 region is CASSLDLSGGAIIYTQYF. The DNA of the CDR3 is TGTGCCAGCAGCTTAGATCTAAGCGGGGGGGCTATTATTTATACGCAGTATTTT.

This clonotype was found many times. The gene calls are TRBV7-9 and TRBJ2-2, with 7 bases identical to TRBD2. The CDR3 runs 16 residues. Germline values: CDR1 SEHNR, CDR2 FQNEAQ (reference sequence). J lost 4 bases, V lost 4 bases, and 9 bases had no gene match. CDR3: CASSSSAGESTGELFF. The CDR3 nucleotides read TGTGCCAGCAGCTCTTCTGCGGGAGAAAGCACCGGGGAGCTGTTTTTT.

The chain joins TRBV6-2 or TRBV6-3 to TRBJ2-1; D may correspond to TRBD1 or TRBD2 (5 bases each). Per the germline V gene, CDR1 is MNHEY and CDR2 is SVGEGT. This CDR3 comprises 15 residues. Trimming removed 8 bases at V and 7 bases at J, with 21 bases between. CDR3 DNA sequence: TGTGCCAGCCGCCAGTCCGGGACCCTCGGAAATGAGCAGTTCTTC. Encoded protein: CASRQSGTLGNEQFF.

Points on this clonotype: A clone one base away is much larger, so this may be a read error. This chain joins TRBV18 and TRBJ2-1; maybe TRBD2 (5 bases). Germline V gives CDR1 KGHSH, CDR2 LQKENI. Deletions cut 6 bases from V and 7 bases from J, with 13 bases between. The CDR3 covers 13 residues. In nucleotides, the CDR3 is TGTGCCAGCTCCTTAACGGAGGTTAATGAGCAGTTCTTC. It translates to CASSLTEVNEQFF.

This clonotype was counted at least ten times. The rearrangement joins TRBV9 to TRBJ2-3; maybe TRBD2 (5 bases). The V end was cut by 0 bases, the J end by 1 base, with 9 bases between. This CDR3 is built from 15 residues. Germline CDR1 SGDLS, CDR2 YYNGEE. The CDR3 sequence is CASSVEGDGTDTQYF. The CDR3 DNA follows: TGTGCCAGCAGCGTAGAGGGAGATGGCACAGATACGCAGTATTTT.

This clonotype appeared once. This could be a read error, since a much larger clone is one nucleotide away. CDR3 in amino acids: CSVESGNLCNEQFF. The CDR3 DNA is TGCAGCGTTGAGAGCGGGAACCTTTGCAATGAGCAGTTCTTC. The chain links TRBV29-1 to TRBJ2-1, with 7 bases aligning to TRBD2. There are 14 residues in the CDR3. The germline V gene encodes CDR1 SQVTM and CDR2 ANQGSEA. After removal of 3 bases from V and 6 bases from J, the junction contained 8 bases not matched to a gene.

This clonotype was found many times. The V call is TRBV4-3, the J call TRBJ2-7; weak D call: TRBD2 (6 bases). The CDR3 runs to 15 residues. Germline CDR1 is LGHNA and CDR2 is YSLEER. V lost 0 bases and J 1 base, leaving 10 bases between the germline ends. As DNA, the CDR3 is TGCGCCAGCAGCCAAGATTGGGGGGATTCCTACGAGCAGTACTTC. It codes for CASSQDWGDSYEQYF.

This clonotype was seen a few times. This chain connects TRBV19 to TRBJ1-1; D is possibly TRBD1 (6 bases). Trimming removed 3 bases at V and 4 bases at J, with 12 bases between. Looked up from germline, CDR1 is LNHDA and CDR2 is SQIVND (reference sequence). CDR3 length: 14 residues. DNA of the CDR3: TGTGCCAGTAGTATGGGAGGACAGAGCACTGAAGCTTTCTTT. This encodes CASSMGGQSTEAFF.